One and the same sample provided the 25 T cell receptor beta chains below, sequenced in a study of cytomegalovirus exposure and HLA in healthy donors. The PCR employed 60 Vbeta primers together with 13 Jbeta primers. Method: immunoSEQ multiplex PCR; TCRdb's copy keeps in-frame clones and lacks some. The data show about 95,000 clones, with 60% to 85% seen just once and 4.9% held by the top ten. The sequenced sample was PBMCs. Receptors originate from a woman between 35 and 50 years old in good health and CMV-seronegative.

Here the CDR3 DNA reads TGTGCCAGCTCCAGTAGGGGAAATGAGCAGTTCTTC. This codes for CASSSRGNEQFF. This rearrangement joins TRBV5-6 to TRBJ2-1; D is possibly TRBD1 (5 bases). Germline V gene data show CDR1 as SGHDT and CDR2 as YYEEEE. Trimming shortened V by 7 bases and J by 7 bases, and 12 bases separated the two germline ends. The length of the CDR3 is 12 residues.

The rearrangement links TRBV7-2 to TRBJ1-1; tentative D call: TRBD1 (5 bases). Trimming removed 3 bases at V and 1 base at J, with 6 bases between. This CDR3 comprises 13 residues. Germline CDR1 SGHTA, CDR2 FQGNSA. CDR3 nucleotides: TGTGCCAGCAGCTTGACAGAGAACACTGAAGCTTTCTTT. Translation gives CASSLTENTEAFF.

This clone was counted only a few times. The chain is built from TRBV9 and TRBJ1-1; 9 nucleotides line up with TRBD1. In germline, CDR1 is SGDLS, CDR2 YYNGEE. V lost 5 bases to trimming and J lost 8 bases; unmatched junction nucleotides: 13. CDR3 length: 15 amino acids. The CDR3 DNA reads as TGTGCCAGCAGTCCCCCGGGGACAGGGCCCGAAGAAGCTTTCTTT. Its translation: CASSPPGTGPEEAFF.

CDR3 bases: TGTGCCAGCAGTGAAGACACTAGCGGCTACAATGAGCAGTTCTTC. Its translation: CASSEDTSGYNEQFF. This rearrangement joins TRBV6-1 to TRBJ2-1, with 8 nucleotides matching TRBD2. The CDR3 has 15 amino acids. V trimming: 1 base; J trimming: 3 bases; junction bases outside the gene matches: 2. Germline V gives CDR1 MNHNS, CDR2 SASEGT.

V is TRBV5-1 and J is TRBJ1-2, with D unclear. Trimming left V 0 bases short and J 8 bases short, with 17 bases between. The CDR3 runs to 15 residues. The germline CDR1 and CDR2 sequences are SGHRS and YFSETQ. CDR3 DNA sequence: TGCGCCAGCAGCTTGGATGGACTGCGAGCTGTGGGCTACACCTTC. Translated, it gives CASSLDGLRAVGYTF.

The chain has TRBV7-3 and TRBJ1-6; no clear D. This CDR3 has 16 residues. V gave up 3 bases and J gave up 0 bases, with 9 bases separating them. Germline V gene sequence: CDR1 SGHTA, CDR2 FQGTGA. The CDR3 DNA is TGTGCCAGCAGCTTGGGCGGGAGCTCCTATAATTCACCCCTCCACTTT. Its translation: CASSLGGSSYNSPLHF.

The CDR3 is CASSYLRNTEAFF. The CDR3 coding sequence is TGTGCCAGCAGTTACCTAAGAAACACTGAAGCTTTCTTT. The chain combines TRBV6-6 with TRBJ1-1; D unresolved. Trimming cost V 2 bases and J 2 bases, with 6 bases left between them. Germline CDR1 reads MNHNY; CDR2 reads SVGAGI (reference sequence). The CDR3 spans 13 residues.

This clone has a handful of counts. V is TRBV5-1 and J is TRBJ1-1; D is possibly TRBD1 (5 bases). V was pared by 4 bases and J by 8 bases, with 12 bases between. Looked up from germline, CDR1 is SGHRS and CDR2 is YFSETQ. CDR3 size: 12 residues. The CDR3 here is CASSELDKEAFF. The CDR3 DNA follows: TGCGCCAGCAGCGAGCTGGACAAAGAAGCTTTCTTT.

The chain couples TRBV5-1 to TRBJ1-1, with D possibly matching TRBD1 (6 bases). There are 13 residues in the CDR3. V gave up 0 bases and J gave up 8 bases, with 11 bases separating them. In germline, CDR1 is SGHRS, CDR2 YFSETQ. CDR3 in amino acids: CASSLAGGAEAFF. CDR3 coding DNA: TGCGCCAGCAGCTTGGCTGGGGGGGCGGAAGCTTTCTTT.

The chain combines TRBV7-2 with TRBJ1-2; D unclear. Germline V gene sequence: CDR1 SGHTA, CDR2 FQGNSA. The CDR3 length is 14 residues. Between the trimmed V and J ends, which lost 2 bases and 5 bases, there was a span of 12 bases. The CDR3 region is CASSLMTSSYGYTF. The CDR3, as DNA: TGTGCCAGCAGCTTAATGACATCATCGTATGGCTACACCTTC.

The chain links TRBV5-6 to TRBJ2-5; TRBD1 might be the D (6 bases). CDR1 is SGHDT and CDR2 is YYEEEE in the germline V gene. Trimming removed 4 bases from V and 5 bases from J, with 15 bases in between. CDR3 size: 14 residues. CDR3 coding DNA: TGTGCCAGCAGCGGCGACAGGACTGGGGAGACCCAGTACTTC. Amino acid sequence: CASSGDRTGETQYF.

This clone was recorded a few times. This CDR3 reads CASSIGQDVTFF. The CDR3, as DNA: TGTGCCAGTAGTATCGGACAGGACGTAACTTTCTTT. This chain uses TRBV19 with TRBJ1-1, with 7 bases that match TRBD1. Per germline, CDR1 LNHDA and CDR2 SQIVND (reference sequence). After removal of 3 bases from V and 12 bases from J, the junction contained 7 bases not matched to a gene. This CDR3 has 12 residues.

On this clone: The sample contains more than one DNA sequence encoding this CDR3. This chain connects TRBV5-8 to TRBJ2-7; 7 bases align to TRBD1. The CDR3 consists of 15 residues. The germline V gene encodes CDR1 SGHTS and CDR2 YDEGEE. Trimming cost V 3 bases and J 3 bases; bases outside gene matches: 9. CDR3 nucleotides: TGTGCCAGCAGCTCGGCTCCGAGGGGGCACTACGAGCAGTACTTC. Encoded protein: CASSSAPRGHYEQYF. The entire variable domain, with the rest obtained from reference TRBV5-8 and TRBJ2-7, is as follows: EAGVTQSPTHLIKTRGQQATLRCSPISGHTSVYWYQQALGLGLQFLLWYDEGEERNRGNFPPRFSGRQFPNYSSELNVNALELEDSALYLCASSSAPRGHYEQYFGPGTRLTVT.

The J gene is TRBJ2-5, the V gene TRBV7-9, with no clear D. The V gene's germline CDR1 is SEHNR and CDR2 FQNEAQ (reference sequence). Trimming removed 5 bases at V and 2 bases at J, with 9 bases between. There are 13 residues in the CDR3. CDR3 loop: CASSRTEQETQYF. As DNA, the CDR3 is TGTGCCAGCAGCCGAACTGAACAAGAGACCCAGTACTTC.

Worth noting for this clone: The junction departs from the called germline gene at one end, perhaps through a read error. This rearrangement joins TRBV7-9 to TRBJ1-1, with TRBD1 matching over 8 bases. The length of the CDR3 is 19 residues. CDR1 is SEHNR, CDR2 FQNEAQ, per germline (reference sequence). For the CDR3, the DNA is TGTGCCAGCAGCGAAACCGAGGACAGGGAAGACGCGGACATCCTGAGGAGGATCTTT. This codes for CASSETEDREDADILRRIF.

The chain links TRBV6-5 to TRBJ2-4, with a tentative D call TRBD1 (5 bases). In germline, CDR1 is MNHEY, CDR2 SVGAGI. Between the trimmed V and J ends, which lost 5 bases and 0 bases, there was a span of 11 bases. There are 15 residues in the CDR3. The CDR3 sequence is CASSRTPLAKNIQYF. The DNA of the CDR3 is TGTGCCAGCAGTAGGACACCCCTAGCCAAAAACATTCAGTACTTC.

This sequence joins TRBV6-1 and TRBJ2-2; 7 nucleotides agree with TRBD1. Germline V gene lookup returns CDR1 MNHNS and CDR2 SASEGT. V shed 6 bases, J shed 2 bases, and the junction held 6 bases outside the gene matches. CDR3 size: 15 residues. CDR3 loop: CASRPGQLNTGELFF. CDR3 nucleotides: TGTGCCAGCAGGCCGGGACAGCTAAACACCGGGGAGCTGTTTTTT.

The gene calls are TRBV10-3 and TRBJ1-2, with TRBD1 matching 8 bases. This CDR3 comprises 13 residues. V was clipped by 5 bases and J by 2 bases; unmatched bases: 1. In germline, CDR1 is ENHRY, CDR2 SYGVKD. The CDR3 protein is CAISQGANYGYTF. The CDR3 coding sequence is TGTGCCATCAGTCAGGGGGCGAACTATGGCTACACCTTC.

The V gene is TRBV11-2, the J gene TRBJ2-1; 9 bases are a match to TRBD2. This CDR3 has 14 amino acids. Germline assignment: CDR1 SGHAT and CDR2 FQNNGV. The trim removed 3 bases at V and 8 bases at J, leaving 5 bases unmatched. In DNA form, the CDR3 reads TGTGCCAGCAGCTTTTATAGCGGGGGCTATGAGCAGTTCTTC. Translating gives CASSFYSGGYEQFF.

Here the CDR3 DNA reads TGTGCCAGCAGCTTGAGGGGTTTGGATTCACCCCTCCACTTT. Protein sequence: CASSLRGLDSPLHF. The V call is TRBV5-6, the J call TRBJ1-6; weak D call: TRBD1 (5 bases). This CDR3 has 14 amino acids. The V and J ends lost 1 base and 8 bases respectively, with 10 bases between them. The germline V gene encodes CDR1 SGHDT and CDR2 YYEEEE.

The genes are TRBV7-9 and TRBJ1-3; D ambiguous. Per the germline V gene, CDR1 is SEHNR and CDR2 is FQNEAQ (reference sequence). The CDR3 consists of 16 residues. The V gene lost 5 bases and the J gene lost 3 bases, with 17 bases spanning the gap. CDR3 protein: CASSPKGRGNGNTIYF. In DNA, the CDR3 is TGTGCCAGCAGCCCCAAAGGACGGGGAAATGGAAACACCATATATTTT.

This chain uses TRBV11-2 with TRBJ1-1; tentatively, D is TRBD1 (5 bases). V lost 5 bases to trimming and J lost 1 base, with 11 bases between them. The CDR3 has 14 residues. Germline assignment: CDR1 SGHAT and CDR2 FQNNGV. The CDR3 protein is CASSPTEGNTEAFF. DNA of the CDR3: TGTGCCAGCAGCCCGACAGAAGGGAACACTGAAGCTTTCTTT.

V and J are TRBV25-1 and TRBJ1-2; a weak D match, TRBD1 (5 bases). Trimming removed 3 bases at V and 4 bases at J, with 18 bases between. Germline V gene sequence: CDR1 MGHDK, CDR2 SYGVNS. The CDR3 sequence is 16 residues long. The CDR3 DNA is TGTGCCAGCAGTGATGGGGGGAGAACAAACGCCTATGGCTACACCTTC. Its translation is CASSDGGRTNAYGYTF.

The table lists this clone with a few counts. As DNA, the CDR3 is TGTGCCAGCGGTCCGGGACAACCAAACACTGAAGCTTTCTTT. Its protein product is CASGPGQPNTEAFF. The J gene is TRBJ1-1, the V gene TRBV27; D might be TRBD1 (6 bases). Trimming pared 8 bases from V and 2 bases from J, leaving 15 bases between. CDR1 is MNHEY, CDR2 SMNVEV, per germline (reference sequence). The CDR3 covers 14 residues.

This chain links TRBV7-9 with TRBJ1-2; tentatively, D is TRBD1 (5 bases). The CDR3 is 16 residues long. The germline CDR1 and CDR2 sequences are SEHNR and FQNEAQ (reference sequence). The germline V and J ends were trimmed by 1 base and 4 bases, with 16 bases remaining between them. The CDR3 sequence is CASSLGVGQAIYGYTF. The CDR3 DNA is TGTGCCAGCAGCTTAGGGGTGGGGCAGGCCATCTATGGCTACACCTTC. The whole variable domain, remainder taken from reference TRBV7-9 and TRBJ1-2, is DTGVSQNPRHKITKRGQNVTFRCDPISEHNRLYWYRQTLGQGPEFLTYFQNEAQLEKSRLLSDRFSAERPKGSFSTLEIQRTEQGDSAMYLCASSLGVGQAIYGYTFGSGTRLTVV.